This T cell receptor beta chain was found in a study of blood T cell repertoires in COVID-19. This table comes from immunoSEQ multiplex PCR, and its TCRdb copy is limited to in-frame clones, with some not included. This sample carries roughly 100,000 clones, about 90% of them seen once, and the ten largest clones take around 4%. The ends lost 3 bases at V and 4 bases at J; junction bases unmatched: 4. Germline V CDR1 and CDR2: LGHDT, YNNKEL (reference sequence). CDR3 length equals 14 residues. This clonotype originated in a woman aged 50 to 65 in a cohort sampled during active COVID-19. V and J are TRBV3-1 (or the pseudogene TRBV3-2) and TRBJ2-7; 9 bases are shared with TRBD1. The sample taken for sequencing was peripheral blood. The CDR3, as DNA: TGTGCCAGCAGCCACCGGGACAGGGCTTACGAGCAGTACTTC. Protein product: CASSHRDRAYEQYF.